This T cell receptor (beta chain) is from a study of read filtering for tumor transcriptome and immune sequencing. Study-level information: Mean patient age was roughly 66 years, range roughly 45 to 80; 16 to 20 male, over twelve female. DNase treatment preceded whole-transcriptome library preparation.

This clonotype has only a few counts. This library used roughly 400 ng RNA and molecular barcoded adaptors spanning alpha/delta and beta/gamma chains. TCRdb called the reads again in MiXCR, with one record for every CDR3 protein. The table lists some 80,000 distinct CDR3 sequences, 9% to 15% of them singletons. Germline V gene data show CDR1 as MNHNY and CDR2 as SVGAGI (reference sequence). Trimming took 5 bases from V and 3 from J, leaving 11 bases between them. This CDR3 has 14 amino acids. This sequence was found in a donor at least 40 years old with multiple myeloma. The chain is built from TRBV6-6 and TRBJ2-4; D is perhaps TRBD1 or TRBD2 (5 bases each). Sequencing was performed on a population of CD138-negative cells sorted from bone marrow. The CDR3 nucleotides read TGTGCCAGCAGTAACCGGGACCTCAAAAACATTCAGTACTTC. Translating it yields CASSNRDLKNIQYF.